A single sample gave rise to the 21 T cell receptor beta chains below, sequenced in a study of blood T cell repertoires in COVID-19. Sequenced by immunoSEQ multiplex PCR; TCRdb stores in-frame clones only, minus some. Of about 260,000 clones listed, about 86% are singletons. The material sequenced was PBMCs or T cells enriched from blood (not recorded which). The origin of the receptors is a young man with acute COVID-19.

Worth noting for this clone: The conserved closing phenylalanine or tryptophan is absent in this CDR3, likely reflecting a read error. The limits of the CDR3 on the DNA are not certain, so only TCRdb's listed CDR3 is given. This rearrangement joins TRBV6-5 to TRBJ1-1; the D call of TRBD1 is as the table states it, not checked on the DNA. The germline V gene has CDR1 MNHEY and CDR2 SVGAGI. The CDR3 extends over 10 residues, inclusive of both ends. This CDR3 reads CASSYTGTEI.

The table lists this clone with a count of one. This chain joins TRBV10-3 and TRBJ1-6; 10 nucleotides align to TRBD1. Trimming removed 0 bases from V and 10 bases from J; junction bases left unmatched: 3. This CDR3 has 15 amino acids. CDR1 is ENHRY, CDR2 SYGVKD, per germline. CDR3 amino acids: CAISESGTGASPLHF. The CDR3 DNA follows: TGTGCCATCAGTGAGTCAGGGACAGGGGCCTCACCCCTCCACTTT.

V usage is TRBV10-3 and J usage is TRBJ1-2; maybe TRBD1 (6 bases). Trimming cost V 2 bases and J 5 bases, with 15 bases left between them. This CDR3 is 15 amino acids long. Germline V gives CDR1 ENHRY, CDR2 SYGVKD. The CDR3 DNA is TGTGCCATCAGTGAGCCCGGACAGCAAAGATATGGCTACACCTTC. Encoded protein: CAISEPGQQRYGYTF.

The sample holds one count of this clone. The V and J genes are TRBV20-1 and TRBJ1-1; D perhaps matches TRBD1 (6 bases). Trimming shortened V by 4 bases and J by 6 bases, and 9 bases separated the two germline ends. Germline loops: CDR1 DFQATT, CDR2 SNEGSKA (reference sequence). The CDR3 runs 11 residues. In DNA, the CDR3 is TGCAGTGCTATTTGGACAGCTGAAGCTTTCTTT. Translation gives CSAIWTAEAFF.

The chain recombines TRBV19 with TRBJ1-4; D may be TRBD1 (5 bases). The CDR3 totals 14 residues. V was pared by 2 bases and J by 8 bases, with 12 bases between. Germline V lookup: CDR1 LNHDA, CDR2 SQIVND (reference sequence). This CDR3 reads CASSIQGQVEKLFF. CDR3 in DNA: TGTGCCAGTAGTATACAGGGCCAGGTAGAAAAACTGTTTTTT.

Points on this clone: A read error may produce the germline difference seen at one junction end. The rearrangement links TRBV7-2 to TRBJ2-3, with 9 bases fitting TRBD2. The CDR3 sequence is 12 residues long. The germline gives CDR1 SGHTA, CDR2 FQGNSA. The CDR3 region is CASSLTQLAGVF. In DNA form, the CDR3 reads TGTGCCAGCAGCCTGACGCAATTAGCGGGGGTATTT.

The chain is built from TRBV4-1 and TRBJ1-4; D unclear. V was trimmed by 1 base and J by 4 bases, leaving 13 bases between them. The CDR3 spans 16 residues. Germline loops: CDR1 MGHRA, CDR2 YSYEKL. The CDR3: CASSQVRQALNEKLFF. CDR3 bases: TGCGCCAGCAGCCAAGTCCGGCAGGCCCTTAATGAAAAACTGTTTTTT.

CDR3 nucleotides: TGTGCCAGCAGCTTGAATACACTAGCGGGGTACAATGAGCAGTTCTTC. Translation gives CASSLNTLAGYNEQFF. The V and J genes are TRBV5-4 and TRBJ2-1; 10 positions agree with TRBD2. The CDR3 is 16 amino acids. In germline, CDR1 is SGHNT, CDR2 YYREEE (reference sequence). The trim removed 1 base at V and 4 bases at J, leaving 5 bases unmatched.

The V and J genes are TRBV4-1 and TRBJ1-3; D possibly corresponds to TRBD1 (5 bases). V lost 1 base and J lost 2, with 12 bases in between. The CDR3 runs 16 residues. The germline gives CDR1 MGHRA, CDR2 YSYEKL. This CDR3 reads CASSQAAGGAGNTIYF. CDR3 nucleotides: TGCGCCAGCAGCCAAGCCGCGGGGGGGGCTGGAAACACCATATATTTT.

Details on this clone: At one of its ends the junction is not consistent with the germline gene, which may arise from a read error. The V call is TRBV5-1, the J call TRBJ2-5; TRBD2 aligns across 7 bases. This CDR3 has 16 amino acids. CDR1 and CDR2 (germline): SGHRS, YFSETQ. CDR3 sequence reads: CASSLAKREAWETQYF. The CDR3 nucleotides are TGTGCCAGCAGCTTGGCCAAACGGGAGGCGTGGGAGACCCAGTACTTC.

The chain is built from TRBV18 and TRBJ1-1; no reliable D call. Looked up from germline, CDR1 is KGHSH and CDR2 is LQKENI. CDR3 length: 13 residues. The germline V and J ends were trimmed by 3 bases and 3 bases, with 8 bases remaining between them. The CDR3 nucleotides are TGTGCCAGCTCACCCGCGGCGGACACTGAAGCTTTCTTT. It codes for CASSPAADTEAFF.

The chain joins TRBV19 to TRBJ1-2; 8 positions match TRBD1. V lost 6 bases to trimming and J lost 4 bases; unmatched junction nucleotides: 1. Looked up from germline, CDR1 is LNHDA and CDR2 is SQIVND (reference sequence). The CDR3 is 12 amino acids. The CDR3 spells CASSDRGYGYTF. CDR3 DNA: TGTGCCAGTAGCGACAGGGGCTATGGCTACACCTTC.

The chain couples TRBV3-1 (or the pseudogene TRBV3-2) to TRBJ2-2; D is perhaps TRBD2 (5 bases). The CDR3 covers 15 residues. V dropped 6 bases and J dropped 4 bases, with 15 bases sitting between them. Germline loops: CDR1 LGHDT, CDR2 YNNKEL (reference sequence). In DNA form, the CDR3 reads TGTGCCAGCAGTGCTACTAGTATGGGCACCGGGGAGCTGTTTTTT. Translating gives CASSATSMGTGELFF.

This clone was observed a few times. A junction boundary mismatches the germline segment, possibly from a read error. CDR3 sequence: CASSATSGRVRVF. The DNA of the CDR3 is TGTGCCAGCAGCGCTACTAGCGGGAGGGTCCGCGTCTTC. V usage is TRBV12-3 or TRBV12-4 and J usage is TRBJ2-1, with 13 bases matching TRBD2. CDR3 length: 13 amino acids.

V is TRBV6-5 and J is TRBJ1-5, with 9 positions matching TRBD1. V lost 6 bases, J lost 4 bases, and 10 bases stayed unmatched. Germline-derived CDR1 and CDR2 are MNHEY and SVGAGI. The CDR3 covers 16 residues. CDR3 coding DNA: TGTGCCAGCAGCTACCGCGGGACAGGGCAAAATCAGCCCCAGCATTTT. Its translation: CASSYRGTGQNQPQHF.

The rearrangement uses TRBV15 and TRBJ2-2; 7 nucleotides agree with TRBD2. Per germline, CDR1 LNHNV and CDR2 YYDKDF (reference sequence). This CDR3 is 16 amino acids long. After removal of 3 bases from V and 1 base from J, the junction contained 5 bases not matched to a gene. In nucleotides, the CDR3 is TGTGCCACCAGCAGGGCTAGCGGCCGGAACACCGGGGAGCTGTTTTTT. It encodes CATSRASGRNTGELFF.

V gene TRBV24-1 combines with J gene TRBJ1-2; TRBD1 matches at 9 bases. The germline gives CDR1 KGHDR, CDR2 SFDVKD. Unmatched junction bases numbered 8, after V lost 4 bases and J lost 6 bases. This CDR3 has 15 residues. The CDR3 protein is CATSDPGTGRDGYTF. In DNA, the CDR3 is TGTGCCACCAGTGACCCCGGGACAGGGCGTGATGGCTACACCTTC.

This chain uses TRBV25-1 with TRBJ1-2, with D possibly TRBD1 on 5 matching bases. V was pared by 5 bases and J by 4 bases, with 20 bases between. Germline CDR1 reads MGHDK; CDR2 reads SYGVNS. The CDR3 is made up of 16 amino acids. Written as DNA, the CDR3 is TGTGCCAGCAGTACCCCTGGGGCAGAGGAGATCTATGGCTACACCTTC. As protein: CASSTPGAEEIYGYTF.

The chain employs TRBV5-3 and TRBJ2-3; 10 positions agree with TRBD2. TRBV5-3 carries the ORF label, with uncertain function. The CDR3 has 19 residues. Unmatched junction bases numbered 13, after V lost 3 bases and J lost 0 bases. In nucleotides, the CDR3 is TGTGCCAGAAGCTCCTCCGGCAGCGGGAGGGGTAAGAGCACAGATACGCAGTATTTT. This codes for CARSSSGSGRGKSTDTQYF.

The chain combines TRBV29-1 with TRBJ2-1; 14 bases map to TRBD2. This CDR3 has 20 amino acids. Looked up from germline, CDR1 is SQVTM and CDR2 is ANQGSEA. Trimming removed 3 bases from V and 0 bases from J; junction bases left unmatched: 13. The DNA for the CDR3 is TGCAGCGTTGATTCGTCGCTGACTAGCGGGAGGGTAAGCTCCTACAATGAGCAGTTCTTC. Translation gives CSVDSSLTSGRVSSYNEQFF.

The J gene is TRBJ2-3, the V gene TRBV2; 8 nucleotides align to TRBD2. Germline V gene sequence: CDR1 SNHLY, CDR2 FYNNEI. The CDR3 has 14 amino acids. The junction had 2 bases not matched to a gene; V was cut back by 3 bases and J by 3 bases. The CDR3 DNA reads as TGTGCCAGCAGTGACCAGCGGGGGACAGATACGCAGTATTTT. Protein sequence: CASSDQRGTDTQYF. Full variable domain (missing parts from reference TRBV2 and TRBJ2-3): EPEVTQTPSHQVTQMGQEVILRCVPISNHLYFYWYRQILGQKVEFLVSFYNNEISEKSEIFDDQFSVERPDGSNFTLKIRSTKLEDSAMYFCASSDQRGTDTQYFGPGTRLTVL.